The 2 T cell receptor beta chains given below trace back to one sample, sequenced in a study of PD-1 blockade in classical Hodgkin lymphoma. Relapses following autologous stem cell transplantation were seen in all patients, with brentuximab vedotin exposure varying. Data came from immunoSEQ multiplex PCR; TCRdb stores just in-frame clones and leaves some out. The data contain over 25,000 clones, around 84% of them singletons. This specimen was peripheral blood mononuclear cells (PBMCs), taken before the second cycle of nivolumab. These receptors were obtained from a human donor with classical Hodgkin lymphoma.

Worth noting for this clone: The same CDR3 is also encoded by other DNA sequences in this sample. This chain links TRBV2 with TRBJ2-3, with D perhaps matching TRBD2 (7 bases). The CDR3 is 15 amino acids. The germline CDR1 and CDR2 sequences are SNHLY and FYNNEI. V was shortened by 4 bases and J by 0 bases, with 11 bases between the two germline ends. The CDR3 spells CASSVSGGSTDTQYF. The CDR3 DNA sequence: TGTGCCAGCAGTGTGTCGGGGGGCAGCACAGATACGCAGTATTTT. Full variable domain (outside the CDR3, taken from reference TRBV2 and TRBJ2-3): EPEVTQTPSHQVTQMGQEVILRCVPISNHLYFYWYRQILGQKVEFLVSFYNNEISEKSEIFDDQFSVERPDGSNFTLKIRSTKLEDSAMYFCASSVSGGSTDTQYFGPGTRLTVL.

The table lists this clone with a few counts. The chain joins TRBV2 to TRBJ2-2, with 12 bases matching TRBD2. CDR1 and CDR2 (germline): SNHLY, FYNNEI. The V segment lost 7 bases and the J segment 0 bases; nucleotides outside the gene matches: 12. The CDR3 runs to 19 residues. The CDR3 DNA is TGTGCCAGCACCGTTGACGGACTAGCGGGGCCCACGAACACCGGGGAGCTGTTTTTT. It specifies CASTVDGLAGPTNTGELFF.